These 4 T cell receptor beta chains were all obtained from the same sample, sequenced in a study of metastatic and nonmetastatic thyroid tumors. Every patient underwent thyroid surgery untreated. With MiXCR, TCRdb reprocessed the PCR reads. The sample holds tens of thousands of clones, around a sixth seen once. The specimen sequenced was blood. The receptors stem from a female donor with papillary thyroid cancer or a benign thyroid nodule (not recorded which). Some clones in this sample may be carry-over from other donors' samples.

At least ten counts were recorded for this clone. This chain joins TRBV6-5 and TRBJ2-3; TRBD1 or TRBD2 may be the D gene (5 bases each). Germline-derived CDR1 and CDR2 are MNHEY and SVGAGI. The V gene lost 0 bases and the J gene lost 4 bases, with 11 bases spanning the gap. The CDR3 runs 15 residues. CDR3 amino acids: CASSYSDWGADTQYF. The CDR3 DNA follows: TGTGCCAGCAGTTACTCGGACTGGGGCGCAGATACGCAGTATTTT.

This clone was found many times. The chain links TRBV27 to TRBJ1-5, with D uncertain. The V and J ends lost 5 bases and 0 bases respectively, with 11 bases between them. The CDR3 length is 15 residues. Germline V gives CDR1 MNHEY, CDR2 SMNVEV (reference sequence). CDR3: CASSDRLYSNQPQHF. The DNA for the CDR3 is TGTGCCAGCAGTGACCGCCTCTATAGCAATCAGCCCCAGCATTTT.

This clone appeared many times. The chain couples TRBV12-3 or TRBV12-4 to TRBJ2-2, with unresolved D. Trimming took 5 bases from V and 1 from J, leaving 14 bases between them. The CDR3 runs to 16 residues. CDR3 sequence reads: CASSPRSQKNTGELFF. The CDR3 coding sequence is TGTGCCAGCAGTCCCCGGAGTCAGAAGAACACCGGGGAGCTGTTTTTT.

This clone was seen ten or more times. The CDR3 sequence is CASSEGQGARETQYF. In DNA, the CDR3 is TGTGCCAGCAGCGAGGGACAGGGGGCGCGGGAGACCCAGTACTTC. V is TRBV12-3 or TRBV12-4 and J is TRBJ2-5; TRBD1 matches at 12 bases. The CDR3 is 15 amino acids. Trimming cost V 6 bases and J 5 bases; bases outside gene matches: 7.